Listed here is a single TCR beta chain. This clonotype is a singleton in its sample. This receptor's antigen is unknown. Per-base qualities were not stored, and no clone one base away is much larger. As encoded in the germline V gene, CDR1 is MGHRA while CDR2 is YSYEKL. The cysteine opens and the phenylalanine closes a CDR3 of 17 amino acids. Only the CDR3 part of the read is kept: 51 bases, read in frame from the first base. TCR beta repertoires were profiled from peripheral blood of roughly twelve young patients with multiple sclerosis to demonstrate the VDJtools post-analysis software. The patients with multiple sclerosis were children and adolescents between about 6 and 16 years of age. The library was built by means of PCR. These reads were obtained on an Illumina HiSeq 2500. To reduce PCR and sequencing biases, unique molecular identifiers were incorporated into the TCR beta cDNA libraries. Every 1 to 10 million input T cells yielded about 500,000 cDNA molecules, meaning each molecule approximated one T cell. The same protocol used for the earlier healthy control dataset was applied to prepare and sequence the patient libraries. Within a given batch, samples were prepared together, multiplexed and sequenced on the same HiSeq lane. The original pipeline was this. MIGEC was used to process the raw barcoded reads, and molecular identifier groups with only a single read were discarded before consensus assembly and CDR3 extraction. Clonotype tables were post-analysed with VDJtools, and diversity was normalized by down-sampling all datasets to the smallest sample size. Repertoire overlap clustering matched CDR3 amino acid but not nucleotide sequences to correct batch-related cross-sample contamination. Using fastp trimming at Q25 and MiXCR clonotype assembly, TCRdb reanalyzed the public sequencing data and kept in-frame beta chains. Records with the same CDR3 protein are collapsed into one entry carrying the most frequent genes and DNA. TCRdb, rather than the study authors, made the V and J calls. The sample contains fewer than 550,000 distinct CDR3 sequences, around 36% of them found a single time. The biggest ten clones account for under 7% of the sample.

This specimen comes from a study of post-analysis software for immune sequencing data (dated by TCRdb to between 2014 and 2017). Turning to the overall study: Recorded disease courses included relapsing-remitting, secondary progressive and progressive-relapsing multiple sclerosis, with some patients lacking subtype annotation. The multiple sclerosis patient repertoires were compared with some twelve previously published healthy control repertoires from donors aged about 6 to 26 years. A subset of samples was prepared in parallel using single-end sample barcoding, then pooled and co-amplified after Illumina adapter ligation. Results the study describes overall, beyond this receptor: Direct clustering with F measure revealed strong co-clustering of samples prepared in the same batch, which led to a batch-effect correction. Patients showed significantly higher frequencies than controls for 4 or 5 TRBV segments, among them TRBV5-6, TRBV5-1 and TRBV20-1. The multiple sclerosis patient group was slightly younger than the control group. Multiple sclerosis patients had significantly lower normalized Chao1 diversity than controls, a result that suggests substantial peripheral T-cell clonal expansion.

The V and J genes are TRBV4-1 and TRBJ2-5; 11 central bases correspond to TRBD2. The assigned J gene may be wrong: the sequence end matches TRBJ2-7 better. The sample consisted of blood. The receptor comes from a girl aged 2-17 years with multiple sclerosis. At the DNA level, the sequence is TGCGCCAGCAGCCAAGATCCCCCACTAGCGGGGGATTACGAGCAGTACTTC. The translation is CASSQDPPLAGDYEQYF.